The 26 T cell receptor beta chains given below trace back to one sample, sequenced in a study of blood T cell repertoires in COVID-19. This table comes from immunoSEQ multiplex PCR, and its TCRdb copy is limited to in-frame clones, with some not included. The sample yields 150,000 to 200,000 clones, about 85% seen once. Sequenced: peripheral blood. The origin of the receptors is a woman in her thirties or forties with COVID-19, enrolled during active disease.

In regard to this clone: The sample carries other DNA sequences with the same CDR3. This sequence joins TRBV11-2 and TRBJ1-1; TRBD1 might be the D (6 bases). This CDR3 comprises 14 residues. The V gene lost 4 bases and the J gene lost 3 bases, with 12 bases spanning the gap. Germline-derived CDR1 and CDR2 are SGHAT and FQNNGV. CDR3 in amino acids: CASSWGLRDTEAFF. The CDR3 DNA sequence: TGTGCCAGCAGCTGGGGGCTAAGAGACACTGAAGCTTTCTTT.

This clone came up once. The chain has TRBV11-1 and TRBJ2-7; weak D call: TRBD1 (5 bases). V lost 2 bases and J lost 3, with 8 bases in between. The CDR3 is 13 amino acids. The V gene's germline CDR1 is SGHAT and CDR2 FQDESV (reference sequence). The CDR3 is CASSLSGNYEQYF. DNA of the CDR3: TGTGCCAGCAGCTTATCAGGGAACTACGAGCAGTACTTC.

V is TRBV3-1 (or the pseudogene TRBV3-2) and J is TRBJ1-5, with TRBD1 as a possible D gene (5 bases). The CDR3 spans 15 residues. The germline V and J ends were trimmed by 1 base and 7 bases, with 14 bases remaining between them. Looked up from germline, CDR1 is LGHDT and CDR2 is YNNKEL (reference sequence). The CDR3 DNA sequence: TGTGCCAGCAGCCAAGTTATGACGGGGGGGCAGCCCCAGCATTTT. Protein sequence: CASSQVMTGGQPQHF.

This sequence joins TRBV7-9 and TRBJ1-6; 7 bases fit TRBD1. J lost 13 bases, V lost 8 bases, and 17 bases had no gene match. In germline, CDR1 is SEHNR, CDR2 FQNEAQ (reference sequence). CDR3 size: 15 residues. The CDR3 loop is CASRGGDSPSGPLHF. The CDR3 DNA follows: TGTGCCAGCCGGGGGGGGGACAGTCCTTCCGGGCCCCTCCACTTT.

The V gene is TRBV19, the J gene TRBJ2-7, with 8 nucleotides matching TRBD2. CDR1 and CDR2 from the germline V gene are LNHDA and SQIVND (reference sequence). J was trimmed by 0 bases and V by 5 bases; bases with no gene match: 3. CDR3 size: 14 residues. CDR3 DNA sequence: TGTGCCAGTAGTTTACTAGCGGCCTCCTACGAGCAGTACTTC. Its protein product is CASSLLAASYEQYF.

The chain recombines TRBV5-1 with TRBJ2-7; D is possibly TRBD1 (5 bases). Trimming shortened V by 2 bases and J by 5 bases, and 11 bases separated the two germline ends. Germline loops: CDR1 SGHRS, CDR2 YFSETQ. This CDR3 spans 13 amino acids. The CDR3 loop reads CASSFQGSHEQYF. The CDR3 DNA reads as TGCGCCAGCAGCTTCCAGGGATCCCACGAGCAGTACTTC.

The genes are TRBV6-6 and TRBJ2-1, with 7 bases fitting TRBD2. The CDR3 runs 16 residues. Losses at the gene ends were 7 bases for V and 2 bases for J; bases not matched to a gene: 11. Germline CDR1 reads MNHNY; CDR2 reads SVGAGI (reference sequence). As DNA, the CDR3 is TGTGCCAGCACTACACCCGACGCGGGGGCCTACAATGAGCAGTTCTTC. Protein sequence: CASTTPDAGAYNEQFF.

The chain combines TRBV14 with TRBJ2-7; TRBD1 agrees at 8 bases. The CDR3 totals 13 residues. The germline V gene encodes CDR1 SGHDN and CDR2 FVKESK. J lost 4 bases, V lost 5 bases, and 4 bases had no gene match. The CDR3 protein is CASSWTGNYEQYF. The DNA for the CDR3 is TGTGCCAGCAGCTGGACAGGGAATTACGAGCAGTACTTC.

This chain joins TRBV27 and TRBJ1-1; 9 bases align to TRBD1. The CDR3 has 15 amino acids. V lost 5 bases and J lost 6; bases outside the gene matches: 10. The germline V gene encodes CDR1 MNHEY and CDR2 SMNVEV (reference sequence). CDR3 nucleotide sequence: TGTGCCAGCAGTCCACCTGGACAGGGGCGCGCTGAAGCTTTCTTT. This encodes CASSPPGQGRAEAFF.

The genes are TRBV18 and TRBJ2-2; D is perhaps TRBD2 (6 bases). The CDR3 sequence is 15 residues long. V shed 2 bases and J shed 2 bases, with 9 bases lying between them. Germline lookup yields CDR1 KGHSH and CDR2 LQKENI. CDR3 in DNA: TGTGCCAGCTCACCATTAGCGGACAACACCGGGGAGCTGTTTTTT. Protein product: CASSPLADNTGELFF. Drawing the rest from reference TRBV18 and TRBJ2-2, the complete variable domain is NAGVMQNPRHLVRRRGQEARLRCSPMKGHSHVYWYRQLPEEGLKFMVYLQKENIIDESGMPKERFSAEFPKEGPSILRIQQVVRGDSAAYFCASSPLADNTGELFFGEGSRLTVL.

J is TRBJ1-3 and V is TRBV27; D gene ambiguous. There are 15 residues in the CDR3. Germline V lookup: CDR1 MNHEY, CDR2 SMNVEV (reference sequence). V was cut by 5 bases and J by 2 bases, with 13 bases left in between. CDR3 sequence: CASSPITGTGNTIYF. The CDR3 DNA reads TGTGCCAGCAGTCCAATCACGGGAACTGGAAACACCATATATTTT.

This rearrangement joins TRBV15 to TRBJ2-4; TRBD2 matches 7 bases. V trimming: 4 bases; J trimming: 7 bases; junction bases outside the gene matches: 10. This CDR3 contains 15 residues. CDR1 is LNHNV and CDR2 is YYDKDF in the germline V gene (reference sequence). The CDR3 spells CATSTEGRETNIQYF. The CDR3, as DNA: TGTGCCACCAGCACTGAGGGGAGGGAGACCAACATTCAGTACTTC.

This clone was detected only a few times. The CDR3 nucleotides are TGCGCCAGCAGCCATGAAGGACAGGTCTATGGCTACACCTTC. It is translated as CASSHEGQVYGYTF. The rearrangement links TRBV4-1 to TRBJ1-2; 7 positions agree with TRBD1. Looked up from germline, CDR1 is MGHRA and CDR2 is YSYEKL. The CDR3 totals 14 residues. J gave up 4 bases and V 3 bases, and 5 bases lay outside the gene matches.

The chain carries TRBV9 and TRBJ2-1; TRBD2 might be the D (6 bases). V lost 1 base, J lost 0 bases, and 11 bases lay in between. Per the germline V gene, CDR1 is SGDLS and CDR2 is YYNGEE. The CDR3 is made up of 16 amino acids. CDR3 amino acids: CASSVTWGDSYNEQFF. The CDR3 bases are TGTGCCAGCAGCGTAACTTGGGGGGACTCCTACAATGAGCAGTTCTTC.

The V and J genes are TRBV4-1 and TRBJ2-7, with 9 bases lining up with TRBD2. Germline CDR1 reads MGHRA; CDR2 reads YSYEKL. V shed 1 base and J 0 bases; nucleotides not matched to a gene: 10. The CDR3 length is 18 residues. The DNA of the CDR3 is TGCGCCAGCAGCCAAGGGCGCGGGGGGGCCACGAGCTCCTACGAGCAGTACTTC. Its protein is CASSQGRGGATSSYEQYF.

This clone was seen a single time. CDR3 coding DNA: TGTGCCAGCAGTTACTCTCCAGGGGGGCCCCAGCATTTT. Its translation: CASSYSPGGPQHF. V and J are TRBV6-2 or TRBV6-3 and TRBJ1-5; 7 nucleotides match TRBD1. This CDR3 is 13 amino acids long. Trimming at V came to 0 bases and at J to 9 bases, leaving 2 bases not matched to a gene. Germline lookup yields CDR1 MNHEY and CDR2 SVGEGT.

This chain joins TRBV6-2 or TRBV6-3 and TRBJ2-7, with a tentative D call TRBD2 (5 bases). Germline CDR1 MNHEY, CDR2 SVGEGT. The CDR3 covers 18 residues. Trimming left V 4 bases short and J 1 base short, with 23 bases between. Here the CDR3 reads CASSSNLWGASFSYEQYF. CDR3 sequence (DNA): TGTGCCAGCAGTTCGAATTTATGGGGAGCCTCATTTTCCTACGAGCAGTACTTC.

This clone came up a few times. This chain joins TRBV9 and TRBJ2-1, with 8 bases lining up with TRBD1. In germline, CDR1 is SGDLS, CDR2 YYNGEE. The trim removed 3 bases at V and 6 bases at J, leaving 8 bases unmatched. CDR3 length: 15 amino acids. For the CDR3, the DNA is TGTGCCAGCAGCGGGCAGGGGGCTCTGTTCAATGAGCAGTTCTTC. Residues: CASSGQGALFNEQFF.

This rearrangement joins TRBV19 to TRBJ1-2; 9 positions match TRBD1. V was pared by 6 bases and J by 7 bases, with 6 bases of the junction left unmatched. Germline CDR1 is LNHDA and CDR2 is SQIVND (reference sequence). The CDR3 loop spans 13 amino acids. The DNA of the CDR3 is TGTGCCAGTAGCCAAACAGGGGGCTTTGGCTACACCTTC. This gives the protein CASSQTGGFGYTF.

The chain links TRBV6-5 to TRBJ2-6, with D hard to call. Germline values: CDR1 MNHEY, CDR2 SVGAGI. The germline V and J ends were trimmed by 8 bases and 4 bases, with 9 bases remaining between them. The CDR3 has 13 amino acids. This CDR3 reads CASQREGANVLTF. CDR3 sequence (DNA): TGTGCCAGCCAAAGAGAGGGGGCCAACGTCCTGACTTTC.

The rearrangement joins TRBV12-3 or TRBV12-4 to TRBJ1-5; D is unclear. Trimming removed 5 bases from V and 4 bases from J, with 9 bases in between. The CDR3 loop spans 13 amino acids. CDR3 sequence: CASSLLRNQPQHF. The CDR3 nucleotides read TGTGCCAGCAGTCTTCTACGAAATCAGCCCCAGCATTTT.

The J gene is TRBJ2-1, the V gene TRBV3-1 (or the pseudogene TRBV3-2), with 9 nucleotides matching TRBD2. V dropped 0 bases and J dropped 10; count of bases not matched to a gene: 4. The CDR3 consists of 14 residues. CDR1 is LGHDT and CDR2 is YNNKEL in the germline V gene (reference sequence). The CDR3 here is CASSQDSGSDEQFF. CDR3 in DNA: TGTGCCAGCAGCCAAGATAGCGGGAGTGACGAGCAGTTCTTC.

The rearrangement joins TRBV5-1 to TRBJ2-1; a possible D gene is TRBD2 (5 bases). There are 14 residues in the CDR3. V lost 5 bases to trimming and J lost 5 bases, with 14 bases between them. Germline CDR1 is SGHRS and CDR2 is YFSETQ. CDR3 sequence: CASRLVTRNNEQFF. The CDR3 coding sequence is TGCGCCAGCAGACTAGTGACTCGTAACAATGAGCAGTTCTTC.

The chain combines TRBV2 with TRBJ1-1, with 10 bases that match TRBD1. The V gene's germline CDR1 is SNHLY and CDR2 FYNNEI. V gave up 8 bases and J gave up 5 bases; unmatched junction bases: 8. The CDR3 length is 14 residues. The CDR3 nucleotides read TGTGCCAGCGAATCGGGACAGGGGTGGACTGAAGCTTTCTTT. Its translation: CASESGQGWTEAFF. The variable domain in full, with the rest retrieved from reference TRBV2 and TRBJ1-1, is EPEVTQTPSHQVTQMGQEVILRCVPISNHLYFYWYRQILGQKVEFLVSFYNNEISEKSEIFDDQFSVERPDGSNFTLKIRSTKLEDSAMYFCASESGQGWTEAFFGQGTRLTVV.

The chain has TRBV3-1 (or the pseudogene TRBV3-2) and TRBJ1-1, with D unclear. V lost 4 bases and J lost 1, with 10 bases in between. Germline-derived CDR1 and CDR2 are LGHDT and YNNKEL (reference sequence). There are 14 residues in the CDR3. The chain's CDR3 is CASSRERANTEAFF. The CDR3 DNA reads TGTGCCAGCAGCCGAGAGAGGGCGAACACTGAAGCTTTCTTT.

The genes are TRBV4-3 and TRBJ1-3; no firm D call. Trimming stripped 0 bases from V and 0 bases from J, with 6 bases between. The CDR3 extends over 15 amino acids. Per the germline V gene, CDR1 is LGHNA and CDR2 is YSLEER. Written as DNA, the CDR3 is TGCGCCAGCAGCCAAGACAGGTACTCTGGAAACACCATATATTTT. Protein product: CASSQDRYSGNTIYF.